The 15 T cell receptor beta chains reported below all come from one sample, sequenced in a study of molecular identifiers for immune sequencing clone quantification. TCRdb fed the PCR reads into MiXCR, producing one record per CDR3 protein. This sample has around 300,000 distinct CDR3 sequences, with about 23% found just once. The sample taken for sequencing was naive CD8+ T cells from blood, with Jurkat cell RNA spiked in. The subset here: FACS-sorted CD8+CD4-CCR7+CD45RA+ naive T cells. These receptors were collected from a human donor in good health. Some libraries in this study had Jurkat cell RNA spiked in.

The V and J genes are TRBV28 and TRBJ1-2; TRBD1 aligns across 7 bases. The CDR3 has 15 residues. CDR1 and CDR2 from the germline V gene are MDHEN and SYDVKM. The junction had 12 bases not matched to a gene; V was cut back by 8 bases and J by 3 bases. CDR3 nucleotides: TGTGCCAGCTCCGACCCGACAGGGTCCGACTATGGCTACACCTTC. Amino acid sequence: CASSDPTGSDYGYTF.

Note on this clonotype: One end of the junction does not line up with germline, which may come from a read error. The chain is built from TRBV11-2 and TRBJ2-3; either TRBD1 or TRBD2 may supply D (5 bases each). This CDR3 comprises 13 residues. Germline lookup yields CDR1 SGHAT and CDR2 FQNNGV. The DNA of the CDR3 is TGTGCCAGCAGCCCGGGGCTCACAGATTCGCAGTATTTT. This codes for CASSPGLTDSQYF.

V and J are TRBV9 and TRBJ2-5; no firm D call. CDR3 length: 12 amino acids. Germline CDR1 is SGDLS and CDR2 is YYNGEE. Trimming took 0 bases from V and 2 from J, leaving 2 bases between them. The CDR3 bases are TGTGCCAGCAGCGTAGGACAAGAGACCCAGTACTTC. Encoded protein: CASSVGQETQYF.

This clonotype was detected ten times or more. The rearrangement uses TRBV6-6 and TRBJ2-5; D is ambiguous. The length of the CDR3 is 12 residues. The V end was cut by 3 bases, the J end by 1 base, with 3 bases between. From germline, CDR1 is MNHNY and CDR2 SVGAGI (reference sequence). In DNA form, the CDR3 reads TGTGCCAGCAGTTATGCCCAAGAGACCCAGTACTTC. It yields the protein CASSYAQETQYF.

The V call is TRBV7-9, the J call TRBJ1-1; D remains ambiguous. Deletions cut 2 bases from V and 7 bases from J, with 14 bases between. The CDR3 extends over 14 amino acids. In germline, CDR1 is SEHNR, CDR2 FQNEAQ (reference sequence). CDR3 in DNA: TGTGCCAGCAGCTTACCGGACGCGGGCAATGAAGCTTTCTTT. Protein sequence: CASSLPDAGNEAFF.

In its sample, this clonotype was seen a few times. The CDR3 DNA follows: TGTGCCAGCAGCCCACTCCTAGCGGGAGGCGGCGATGAGCAGTTCTTC. Protein sequence: CASSPLLAGGGDEQFF. The V gene is TRBV7-9, the J gene TRBJ2-1, with 11 nucleotides matching TRBD2. Trimming removed 5 bases from V and 8 bases from J; junction bases left unmatched: 11. CDR3 size: 16 residues. Germline lookup yields CDR1 SEHNR and CDR2 FQNEAQ (reference sequence). The variable domain in full, completed from reference TRBV7-9 and TRBJ2-1, reads DTGVSQNPRHKITKRGQNVTFRCDPISEHNRLYWYRQTLGQGPEFLTYFQNEAQLEKSRLLSDRFSAERPKGSFSTLEIQRTEQGDSAMYLCASSPLLAGGGDEQFFGPGTRLTVL.

This clonotype was found a few times. The chain couples TRBV20-1 to TRBJ2-2; perhaps TRBD1 as D (6 bases). The CDR3 totals 15 residues. Germline-derived CDR1 and CDR2 are DFQATT and SNEGSKA (reference sequence). The V end was cut by 7 bases, the J end by 4 bases, with 19 bases between. CDR3 sequence reads: CSVMEDSLGTGELFF. Here the CDR3 DNA reads TGCAGTGTCATGGAGGACAGTCTGGGCACCGGGGAGCTGTTTTTT.

This clonotype was counted only a few times. This chain connects TRBV6-2 or TRBV6-3 to TRBJ1-5; no reliable D call. Germline values: CDR1 MNHEY, CDR2 SVGEGT. The CDR3 loop spans 14 amino acids. Between the trimmed V and J ends, which lost 0 bases and 6 bases, there was a span of 9 bases. CDR3 sequence: CASSYSMVPQPQHF. The CDR3 bases are TGTGCCAGCAGTTACTCGATGGTCCCTCAGCCCCAGCATTTT.

The chain joins TRBV6-2 or TRBV6-3 to TRBJ2-3; D could derive from TRBD1 or TRBD2 (5 bases each). The germline gives CDR1 MNHEY, CDR2 SVGEGT. V lost 7 bases, J lost 0 bases, and 17 bases lay in between. The CDR3 runs 16 residues. This chain's CDR3 is CASTPLGEISTDTQYF. The CDR3 coding sequence is TGTGCCAGCACCCCTTTGGGGGAGATTAGCACAGATACGCAGTATTTT.

A remark on this clonotype: An end of the junction differs from the germline gene, which may be a read error. The chain recombines TRBV11-2 with TRBJ2-5; D possibly matches TRBD1 or TRBD2 (5 bases each). The germline gives CDR1 SGHAT, CDR2 FQNNGV. The CDR3 loop spans 17 amino acids. This CDR3 reads CASSTWGIEGDQENQYF. The DNA of the CDR3 is TGTGCCAGCAGCACCTGGGGGATCGAGGGAGACCAAGAGAACCAGTACTTC.

This rearrangement joins TRBV5-1 to TRBJ2-1; 8 bases are a match to TRBD2. The CDR3 runs to 14 residues. V lost 0 bases, J lost 8 bases, and 4 bases stayed unmatched. Germline-derived CDR1 and CDR2 are SGHRS and YFSETQ. CDR3 in amino acids: CASSLGLAFDEQFF. CDR3 nucleotide sequence: TGCGCCAGCAGCTTGGGACTAGCGTTCGATGAGCAGTTCTTC. Full variable domain (remainder filled in from reference TRBV5-1 and TRBJ2-1): KAGVTQTPRYLIKTRGQQVTLSCSPISGHRSVSWYQQTPGQGLQFLFEYFSETQRNKGNFPGRFSGRQFSNSRSEMNVSTLELGDSALYLCASSLGLAFDEQFFGPGTRLTVL.

About this clonotype itself: One end of the junction varies from germline; a read error may be responsible. The CDR3 DNA sequence: TGCAGTGCTCGTCGGGGTGGCTCCTACGGGCAGTACTTC. Translated, it gives CSARRGGSYGQYF. The chain recombines TRBV20-1 with TRBJ2-7, with D possibly being TRBD2 (5 bases). Germline-derived CDR1 and CDR2 are DFQATT and SNEGSKA (reference sequence). The CDR3 runs to 13 residues.

This sequence joins TRBV20-1 and TRBJ2-1; 16 positions agree with TRBD2. The V and J ends lost 7 bases and 2 bases, in that order; junction bases with no gene match: 11. This CDR3 has 18 amino acids. Germline V CDR1 and CDR2: DFQATT, SNEGSKA (reference sequence). As DNA, the CDR3 is TGCAGTGGGGATCCCGGGACTAGCGGGGGGGCAACCTACAATGAGCAGTTCTTC. Protein product: CSGDPGTSGGATYNEQFF.

This clonotype was observed many times. V is TRBV19 and J is TRBJ2-7, with TRBD2 matching 8 bases. The germline V gene encodes CDR1 LNHDA and CDR2 SQIVND (reference sequence). The CDR3 extends over 15 amino acids. The V segment lost 1 base and the J segment 2 bases; nucleotides outside the gene matches: 4. CDR3 residues: CASSIAGGTPYEQYF. The CDR3 DNA reads as TGTGCCAGTAGTATAGCGGGGGGGACCCCCTACGAGCAGTACTTC.

This chain uses TRBV27 with TRBJ2-7; tentatively, D is TRBD1 or TRBD2 (6 bases each). Deletions cut 4 bases from V and 4 bases from J, with 11 bases between. The CDR3 is 13 residues long. Germline-derived CDR1 and CDR2 are MNHEY and SMNVEV (reference sequence). In DNA form, the CDR3 reads TGTGCCAGCAGTTGGGGGGCGCGTTACGAGCAGTACTTC. Translating gives CASSWGARYEQYF.